This TCR beta chain emerged from a study of blood T cell dynamics during melanoma immunotherapy. V was pared by 4 bases and J by 10 bases, with 16 bases between. Per the germline V gene, CDR1 is MNHEY and CDR2 is SVGAGI. The length of the CDR3 is 14 residues. This table comes from immunoSEQ multiplex PCR, and its TCRdb copy is limited to in-frame clones, with some not included. Of 15,000 to 20,000 clones in the sample, approximately 91% were seen once. As to time point: pre-treatment baseline. The clonotype originates from a human donor with melanoma. The chain employs TRBV6-5 and TRBJ1-4, with D possibly matching TRBD1 (6 bases). The input for sequencing was blood, taken from a patient treated with checkpoint blockade. The chain's CDR3 is CASSSKGGAVKLFF. Here the CDR3 DNA reads TGTGCCAGCAGTTCAAAGGGGGGCGCAGTAAAACTGTTTTTT.